The clone carrying this T cell receptor (beta chain) was seen only a few times. This record comes from a study of T-cell memory formation after mild COVID-19. Germline loops: CDR1 MGHRA, CDR2 YSYEKL. The junction had 6 bases not matched to a gene; V was cut back by 3 bases and J by 0 bases. This CDR3 is built from 17 residues. TCRdb processed the 5' RACE reads anew with MiXCR; each CDR3 protein has one entry. The sample shows 500,000 to 600,000 distinct CDR3 sequences, roughly 18% of them seen only once. Sequenced: PBMCs or a T cell subset sorted from them (not recorded which). This sequence originates from an adult woman who had mild COVID-19 (a few samples of this study predate the infection). Cell type and time point are not known. J is TRBJ1-5 and V is TRBV4-1, with 9 bases aligning to TRBD1. CDR3 coding DNA: TGCGCCAGCAGCCAGGCTGGACAGGGGATTAGCAATCAGCCCCAGCATTTT. This sequence encodes CASSQAGQGISNQPQHF.